This T cell receptor beta chain was profiled in a study of PD-1 blockade in classical Hodgkin lymphoma. V shed 9 bases, J shed 3 bases, and the junction held 12 bases outside the gene matches. The CDR3 covers 15 residues. CDR1 is SGHNT, CDR2 YYREEE, per germline (reference sequence). Relapse was seen in all patients after autologous stem cell transplantation, and brentuximab vedotin exposure was variable. Here immunoSEQ multiplex PCR was the method, and the copy in TCRdb shows in-frame clones only, minus some. Among about 93,000 clones listed, 80% to 90% were seen once. This material consisted of peripheral blood mononuclear cells (PBMCs), taken before the second cycle of nivolumab. J is TRBJ1-3 and V is TRBV5-4; 7 bases fit TRBD1. The TCR comes from a human donor with classical Hodgkin lymphoma. CDR3 nucleotide sequence: TGTGCCACCACACGGGACAGTAACTTTGGAAACACCATATATTTT. This translates into CATTRDSNFGNTIYF.